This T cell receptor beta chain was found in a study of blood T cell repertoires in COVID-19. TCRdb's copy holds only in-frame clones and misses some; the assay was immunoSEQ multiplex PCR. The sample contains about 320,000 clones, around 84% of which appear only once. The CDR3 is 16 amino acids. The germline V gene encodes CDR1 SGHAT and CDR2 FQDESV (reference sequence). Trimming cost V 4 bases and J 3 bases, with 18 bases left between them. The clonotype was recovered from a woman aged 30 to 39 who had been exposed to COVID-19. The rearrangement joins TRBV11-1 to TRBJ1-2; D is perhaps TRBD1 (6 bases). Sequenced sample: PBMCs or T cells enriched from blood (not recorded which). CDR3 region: CASSSRTAGPDYGYTF. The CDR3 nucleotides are TGTGCCAGCAGCTCAAGGACAGCCGGCCCTGACTATGGCTACACCTTC. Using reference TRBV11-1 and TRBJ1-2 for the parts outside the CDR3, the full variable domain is EAEVAQSPRYKITEKSQAVAFWCDPISGHATLYWYRQILGQGPELLVQFQDESVVDDSQLPKDRFSAERLKGVDSTLKIQPAELGDSAMYLCASSSRTAGPDYGYTFGSGTRLTVV.